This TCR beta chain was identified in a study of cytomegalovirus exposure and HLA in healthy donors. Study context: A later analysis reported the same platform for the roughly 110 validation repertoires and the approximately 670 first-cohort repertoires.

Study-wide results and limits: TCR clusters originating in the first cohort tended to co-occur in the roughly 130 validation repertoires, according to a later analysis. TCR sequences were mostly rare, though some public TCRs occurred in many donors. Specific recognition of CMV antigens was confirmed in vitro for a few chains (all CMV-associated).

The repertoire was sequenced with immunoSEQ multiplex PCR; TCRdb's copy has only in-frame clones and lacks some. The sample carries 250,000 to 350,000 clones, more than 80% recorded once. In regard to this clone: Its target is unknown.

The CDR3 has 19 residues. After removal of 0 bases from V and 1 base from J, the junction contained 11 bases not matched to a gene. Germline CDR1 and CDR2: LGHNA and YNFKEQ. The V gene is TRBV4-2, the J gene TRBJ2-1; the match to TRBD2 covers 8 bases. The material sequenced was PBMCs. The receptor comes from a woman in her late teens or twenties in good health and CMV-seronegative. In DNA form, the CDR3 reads TGTGCCAGCAGCCAAGAGGGACGATCGCGGGAGGTATCCTACAATGAGCAGTTCTTC. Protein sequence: CASSQEGRSREVSYNEQFF.